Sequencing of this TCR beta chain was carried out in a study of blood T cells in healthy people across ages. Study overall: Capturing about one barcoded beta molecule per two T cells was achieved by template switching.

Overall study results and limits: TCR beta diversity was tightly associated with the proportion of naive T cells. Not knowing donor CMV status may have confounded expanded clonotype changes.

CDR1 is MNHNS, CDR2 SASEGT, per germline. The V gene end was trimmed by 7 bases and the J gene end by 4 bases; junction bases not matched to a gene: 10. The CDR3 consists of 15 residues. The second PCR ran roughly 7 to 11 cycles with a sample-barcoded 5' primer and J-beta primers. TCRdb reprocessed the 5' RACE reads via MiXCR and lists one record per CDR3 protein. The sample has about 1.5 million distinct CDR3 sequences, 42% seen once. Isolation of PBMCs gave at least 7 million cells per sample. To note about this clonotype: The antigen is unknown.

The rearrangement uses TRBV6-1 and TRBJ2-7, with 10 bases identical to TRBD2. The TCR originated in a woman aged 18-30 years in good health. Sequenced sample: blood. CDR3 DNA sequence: TGTGCCAGCAAGTCCAGCGGGAGGGCCTTTTACGAGCAGTACTTC. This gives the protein CASKSSGRAFYEQYF.